The clone carrying this T cell receptor (beta chain) was detected many times. These data originate in a study of breast tumors, draining lymph nodes, adjacent tissues. The CDR3 is 13 amino acids. Trimming took off 0 bases at V and 14 bases at J, with 15 bases between the two ends. CDR1 is SGHAT and CDR2 is FQNNGV in the germline V gene. Samples came from axillary lymph nodes draining the breast cancer. TCRdb processed the multiplex PCR reads anew with MiXCR; each CDR3 protein has one entry. Of 150,000 to 200,000 distinct CDR3 sequences in the sample, 33% were seen once. The sequencing sample was made of axillary lymph node tissue. This clonotype was obtained from a female donor with breast cancer. Some clones in this sample may be carry-over from other donors' samples. This chain joins TRBV11-2 and TRBJ2-3, with D possibly matching TRBD1 (6 bases). This chain's CDR3 is CASSLDPGVNVYF. CDR3 sequence (DNA): TGTGCCAGCAGCTTAGATCCAGGGGTGAACGTGTATTTT.